This TCR beta chain was obtained from a study of chemoradiotherapy in HPV16-positive cancers. Study background: Candidate HPV-specific clones and shared TCR motifs came from two HPV16-positive patients.

Clones were sequenced by immunoSEQ multiplex PCR, and TCRdb holds only the in-frame ones, with some missing. Here the sample spans 30,000 or so clones, over 65% being singletons. The germline V and J ends were trimmed by 0 bases and 4 bases, with 14 bases remaining between them. CDR3 length equals 16 residues. Germline values: CDR1 SGHRS, CDR2 YFSETQ. Findings and limits, study-wide: Functional assays defining HPV-specific T cells used only two HPV16-positive patients. HPV-responsive T-cell expansion during chemoradiotherapy was linked to improved recurrence-free survival in HPV16-positive patients.

In this sample, this clone turned up a few times. What it recognizes is unknown. Sequencing used blood, obtained from a patient who underwent chemoradiotherapy. This receptor was obtained from a human donor with HPV-associated anogenital cancer. The chain carries TRBV5-1 and TRBJ1-5; tentatively, D is TRBD1 (6 bases). This CDR3 reads CASSLGGTGLNQPQHF. The CDR3 DNA is TGCGCCAGCAGCTTGGGTGGTACAGGGCTGAATCAGCCCCAGCATTTT.